This T cell receptor (beta chain) appears in the sequencing data of a study of cytomegalovirus exposure and HLA in healthy donors. Donors came from a validation cohort of approximately 110 subjects, distinct from the first 666-subject cohort. This CDR3 has 14 amino acids. The V gene lost 4 bases and the J gene lost 4 bases, with 14 bases spanning the gap. Germline CDR1 reads SEHNR; CDR2 reads FQNEAQ (reference sequence). Sequencing was performed with immunoSEQ multiplex PCR; in TCRdb, only in-frame clones are kept and a portion is missing. The table includes 140,000 to 150,000 clones, about 94% detected once.

This chain joins TRBV7-9 and TRBJ2-7; a possible D gene is TRBD2 (6 bases). The source of this sequence is a man aged 18 to 30 in good health and CMV-seropositive. Source material: PBMCs. The CDR3 spells CASSSAGTHYEQYF. As DNA, the CDR3 is TGTGCCAGCAGCTCCGCCGGGACTCATTACGAGCAGTACTTC.